This TCR beta chain is from a study of blood T cell repertoires in COVID-19. For the study at large: Sites across the United States, Italy and Spain contributed samples from acute and convalescent COVID-19. T cells, B-cell-depleted T cells, or PBMCs supplied cDNA or gDNA.

Authors' analysis steps: Researchers report that nucleated cell counts were estimated from reference gene primer amplification. Some clones are missing from TCRdb's copy, which holds only in-frame ones; the method was immunoSEQ multiplex PCR. V, J and clone size were drawn from that table, and D and trimming were deduced from the DNA. The sample lists 150,000 or so clones; approximately 82% were seen once. The CDR3 is 16 amino acids. Germline V gene lookup returns CDR1 SGHTA and CDR2 FQGNSA. With 5 bases clipped from V and 1 base from J, the junction kept 5 bases outside the gene matches. This receptor was identified in a woman aged 80 or older with acute or convalescent COVID-19. The chain combines TRBV7-2 with TRBJ2-1, with 10 bases matching TRBD1. The specimen sequenced was peripheral blood. The CDR3 is CASSKKGQGSYNEQFF. CDR3 coding DNA: TGTGCCAGCAGCAAGAAGGGACAGGGGTCCTACAATGAGCAGTTCTTC.